These T cell receptor beta chains were read from a single sample in a study of a mutant IDH1 vaccine in newly diagnosed glioma. These TCRs are of unknown antigen specificity. Assay used: immunoSEQ multiplex PCR; TCRdb lists only in-frame clones, some missing. The data show around 61,000 clones, with 90% seen just once and roughly 5% held by the top ten. The sample consisted of PBMCs, taken from a glioma patient whose treatment included an IDH1 peptide vaccine. The source of these receptors is a woman aged 40 to 50 with glioma. The CDR3 runs from the conserved cysteine through the conserved F or W.

J gene	V gene	CDR3 protein
TRBJ1-2	TRBV5-6	CASSSLSLNYGYTF
TRBJ1-2	TRBV7-9	CASSPDLIRGGYTF
TRBJ1-2	TRBV6-1	CASSDPGTGGRANYGYTF
TRBJ1-5	TRBV5-6	CASSFGGGFNQPQHF
TRBJ2-1	TRBV2	CASNPGGADNEQFF
TRBJ2-7	TRBV5-1	CASSLGQGNGAYEQYF
TRBJ1-2	TRBV2	CASSAWTGDYTF
TRBJ1-2	TRBV5-6	CASSYPRTVREGYTF
TRBJ1-1	TRBV4-1	CASSQDYGVKTEAFF
TRBJ1-2	TRBV6-6	CASSTGQEFYGYTF
TRBJ1-5	TRBV7-2	CASSQTGTTNQPQHF
TRBJ1-2	TRBV15	CATKDRGYQGYTF
TRBJ1-2	TRBV5-4	CASSPPGDYGYTF
TRBJ1-5	TRBV7-2	CASSLALRTNQPQHF
TRBJ2-5	TRBV18	CASSQRGETQYF
TRBJ1-2	TRBV2	CASRGQGLLNYGYTF
TRBJ2-6	TRBV27	CASSLWDRGGSGANVLTF
TRBJ1-2	TRBV15	CATSRDRRANYGYTF
TRBJ2-2	TRBV2	CASSERRGRRAGELFF
TRBJ1-2	TRBV10-2	CASQDRANYGYTF
TRBJ1-5	TRBV19	CASSYPHQGPQHF
TRBJ2-7	TRBV7-2	CASSPGASGGPYEQYF
TRBJ2-6	TRBV5-1	CASRYSGANVLTF
TRBJ2-1	TRBV5-1	CASSLNRGYQFF
TRBJ2-2	TRBV18	CASSSGGSDTGELFF
TRBJ1-2	TRBV5-1	CASSARGQGDGYTF
TRBJ1-1	TRBV5-1	CASPGGRMGTEAFF
TRBJ2-3	TRBV7-9	CASSFSGRVTDTQYF
TRBJ2-7	TRBV7-9	CASSLGIAGTSYEQYF
TRBJ1-1	TRBV27	CASSPDPGGTEAFF
TRBJ1-1	TRBV7-9	CASSILGSRGTEAFF
TRBJ1-3	TRBV30	CALGQGTNTIYF
TRBJ2-2	TRBV9	CASSVGQGWTGELFF
TRBJ2-1	TRBV19	CASSIGFHSYNEQFF
TRBJ1-4	TRBV6-5	CASSYSAATNEKLFF
TRBJ2-7	TRBV5-1	CASSLAGTLSGWQYF
TRBJ2-1	TRBV30	CAWGGGLAVSEQFF
TRBJ2-3	TRBV6-6	CASSSGLLDTQYF
TRBJ2-7	TRBV7-7	CASSLDLVGEQYF
TRBJ1-5	TRBV5-5	CASSLEAWDGINQPQHF
TRBJ2-3	TRBV7-8	CASSPTSGAAQGTQYF
TRBJ1-2	TRBV7-9	CASLGGGLPEGYTF
TRBJ1-1	TRBV5-1	CASSVLQGNTEAFF
TRBJ1-2	TRBV5-8	CASSWTVNYGYTF
TRBJ1-6	TRBV6-1	CASSEGAGGNSPLHF
TRBJ2-5	TRBV5-6	CASSLQLLAGPQETQYF
TRBJ1-2	TRBV6-6	CATSGTGYTF
TRBJ2-2	TRBV2	CASSGDGRGTGELFF
TRBJ1-2	TRBV6-5	CASKSTVGNYGYTF
TRBJ1-1	TRBV19	CASSLRDRLSGDTEAFF